The 18 T cell receptor beta chains given below trace back to one sample, sequenced in a study of control samples from healthy donors and cancer patients (dated by TCRdb to the early 2020s). Library generation was performed with the immunoSEQ multiplex PCR assay. TCRdb stores this immuneACCESS table with in-frame sequences only. Part of the clones is absent; in the studies checked, under half of the shortfall reflects unresolved V genes, and no reason is known for the rest. The sample data list around 100,000 clones, and 87% of these were observed just once. The ten largest account for under 20% of the sample. Source material: blood. These receptor sequences come from a woman between 50 and 59 years old in good health.

This clone was seen only once. The rearrangement uses TRBV12-3 or TRBV12-4 and TRBJ1-3, with D possibly being TRBD1 (5 bases). V lost 6 bases and J lost 9, with 15 bases in between. This CDR3 region has 13 residues. The CDR3 region is CASSPGVGLTIYF. The CDR3 DNA reads TGTGCCAGCAGCCCCGGGGTGGGGCTCACCATATATTTT.

The rearrangement links TRBV7-9 to TRBJ2-3, with TRBD2 matching over 8 bases. CDR3 length: 15 residues. Trimming cost V 7 bases and J 3 bases; bases outside gene matches: 9. Germline V CDR1 and CDR2: SEHNR, FQNEAQ (reference sequence). The DNA for the CDR3 is TGTGCCAGCATAGTAGCGGGAAAATCGACAGATACGCAGTATTTT. This sequence encodes CASIVAGKSTDTQYF.

The J gene is TRBJ2-5, the V gene TRBV5-4; the match to TRBD2 covers 7 bases. This CDR3 comprises 18 residues. Germline V gene data show CDR1 as SGHNT and CDR2 as YYREEE (reference sequence). After removal of 4 bases from V and 1 base from J, the junction contained 16 bases not matched to a gene. The DNA of the CDR3 is TGTGCCAGCAGCCACCCAACCAGGGACCGCGGGGGCCAAGAGACCCAGTACTTC. This translates into CASSHPTRDRGGQETQYF.

The gene calls are TRBV12-3 or TRBV12-4 and TRBJ1-1, with D possibly matching TRBD1 (6 bases). There are 12 residues in the CDR3. V lost 5 bases and J 10 bases, leaving 14 bases between the germline ends. For the CDR3, the DNA is TGTGCCAGCAGTAGGACAGCTTCGGCAGCTTTCTTT. Its protein is CASSRTASAAFF.

The gene calls are TRBV5-8 and TRBJ1-1, with 7 nucleotides matching TRBD1. The CDR3 is 15 residues long. CDR1 and CDR2 from the germline V gene are SGHTS and YDEGEE. V lost 1 base to trimming and J lost 6 bases; unmatched junction nucleotides: 9. CDR3 nucleotides: TGTGCCAGCAGCTTGACGATGACAGGGACCCCTGAAGCTTTCTTT. This gives the protein CASSLTMTGTPEAFF.

J is TRBJ2-3 and V is TRBV11-2; D ambiguous. Germline-derived CDR1 and CDR2 are SGHAT and FQNNGV. Trimming took 5 bases from V and 6 from J, leaving 9 bases between them. The CDR3 runs to 12 residues. DNA for the CDR3: TGTGCCAGCAGCCCGAATTGGGATACGCAGTATTTT. It specifies CASSPNWDTQYF.

The gene calls are TRBV6-6 and TRBJ2-4, with D unresolved. The V gene lost 5 bases and the J gene lost 5 bases, with 7 bases spanning the gap. The germline CDR1 and CDR2 sequences are MNHNY and SVGAGI (reference sequence). The CDR3 covers 12 residues. The CDR3 DNA follows: TGTGCCAGCAGTAGTCAGGAAAACATTCAGTACTTC. Translation gives CASSSQENIQYF.

The chain has TRBV11-2 and TRBJ2-1; D is undetermined. This CDR3 comprises 16 residues. Trimming pared 5 bases from V and 0 bases from J, leaving 14 bases between. Per germline, CDR1 SGHAT and CDR2 FQNNGV. In DNA form, the CDR3 reads TGTGCCAGCAGCGATACGTCTGAGAGCTCCTACAATGAGCAGTTCTTC. Translated, it gives CASSDTSESSYNEQFF.

J is TRBJ2-1 and V is TRBV30, with 7 positions matching TRBD2. CDR1 and CDR2 from the germline V gene are GTSNPN and SVGIG (reference sequence). The CDR3 runs 13 residues. Here the CDR3 reads CIGLADSYNEQFF. For the CDR3, the DNA is TGTATCGGCCTAGCGGACTCCTACAATGAGCAGTTCTTC.

V is TRBV30 and J is TRBJ2-5; no clear D. Trimming took 3 bases from V and 5 from J, leaving 19 bases between them. CDR3 length: 15 amino acids. CDR1 is GTSNPN and CDR2 is SVGIG in the germline V gene (reference sequence). The CDR3: CAWRLKHRRGETQYF. The CDR3 nucleotides read TGTGCCTGGAGATTAAAGCATCGACGTGGCGAGACCCAGTACTTC.

The chain is built from TRBV9 and TRBJ2-7, with D possibly TRBD1 on 6 matching bases. Germline V lookup: CDR1 SGDLS, CDR2 YYNGEE. V gave up 4 bases and J gave up 7 bases, with 18 bases separating them. The CDR3 is 14 amino acids. The CDR3 protein is CASSSEQGFGEQYF. As DNA, the CDR3 is TGTGCCAGCAGCTCCGAACAGGGATTTGGGGAGCAGTACTTC.

The chain links TRBV27 to TRBJ2-7; 7 bases fit TRBD1. J was trimmed by 1 base and V by 9 bases; bases with no gene match: 9. This CDR3 is built from 14 residues. From germline, CDR1 is MNHEY and CDR2 SMNVEV (reference sequence). CDR3: CASRTGSLSYEQYF. The CDR3, as DNA: TGTGCCAGTAGGACAGGTAGCCTTTCCTACGAGCAGTACTTC.

J is TRBJ2-1 and V is TRBV7-9, with 10 bases fitting TRBD1. The CDR3 runs to 17 residues. V was clipped by 1 base and J by 5 bases; unmatched bases: 8. Germline V gene sequence: CDR1 SEHNR, CDR2 FQNEAQ (reference sequence). CDR3 sequence: CASSLVQDRGFDNEQFF. For the CDR3, the DNA is TGTGCCAGCAGCTTAGTCCAGGACAGGGGGTTCGACAATGAGCAGTTCTTC. Full variable domain (missing parts from reference TRBV7-9 and TRBJ2-1): DTGVSQNPRHKITKRGQNVTFRCDPISEHNRLYWYRQTLGQGPEFLTYFQNEAQLEKSRLLSDRFSAERPKGSFSTLEIQRTEQGDSAMYLCASSLVQDRGFDNEQFFGPGTRLTVL.

The rearrangement uses TRBV4-2 and TRBJ2-3; 9 bases line up with TRBD2. Looked up from germline, CDR1 is LGHNA and CDR2 is YNFKEQ. V lost 0 bases and J lost 3; bases outside the gene matches: 4. The CDR3 is made up of 16 amino acids. Here the CDR3 reads CASSQETSGGTDTQYF. As DNA, the CDR3 is TGTGCCAGCAGCCAAGAAACGAGCGGGGGGACAGATACGCAGTATTTT.

The chain recombines TRBV12-3 or TRBV12-4 with TRBJ1-2, with 8 positions matching TRBD1. The CDR3 is made up of 12 amino acids. The V segment lost 5 bases and the J segment 8 bases; nucleotides outside the gene matches: 4. CDR3 region: CASSTGGYGYTF. CDR3 in DNA: TGTGCCAGCAGTACAGGGGGATACGGCTACACCTTC.

This rearrangement joins TRBV30 to TRBJ2-7; D is unresolved. V lost 1 base and J lost 9, with 16 bases in between. This CDR3 is built from 13 residues. Germline V lookup: CDR1 GTSNPN, CDR2 SVGIG (reference sequence). The CDR3 nucleotides are TGTGCCTGGAGTGAGGGTAACAATTTCGTGCAGTACGTC. It specifies CAWSEGNNFVQYV.

This clone was seen more than once but under ten times. The rearrangement uses TRBV6-6 and TRBJ2-1, with D tentatively TRBD2 (7 bases). V was pared by 5 bases and J by 6 bases, with 26 bases between. The CDR3 is 18 amino acids. Germline V gene sequence: CDR1 MNHNY, CDR2 SVGAGI (reference sequence). The CDR3 loop reads CASSPAALGGGGANEQFF. CDR3 bases: TGTGCCAGCAGTCCCGCCGCCCTCGGGGGTGGGGGGGCCAATGAGCAGTTCTTC.

The chain is built from TRBV7-2 and TRBJ2-3; possibly TRBD2 for D (5 bases). Looked up from germline, CDR1 is SGHTA and CDR2 is FQGNSA. The V end lost 2 bases, the J end lost 4 bases, and 7 bases lay between the germline ends. This CDR3 is built from 13 residues. The CDR3 nucleotides are TGTGCCAGCAGCTTAATCGGGGCAGATACGCAGTATTTT. Translated, it gives CASSLIGADTQYF.